The clone carrying this T cell receptor (beta chain) was seen a few times. This sample is drawn from a study of blood T cell repertoires in COVID-19. About the research overall: PBMCs, B-cell-depleted T cells, or T cells provided the cDNA or gDNA that made up the material.

The germline V gene has CDR1 SGHRS and CDR2 YFSETQ. This CDR3 comprises 14 residues. The V end lost 0 bases, the J end lost 5 bases, and 11 bases lay between the germline ends. The table came from immunoSEQ multiplex PCR; TCRdb's copy has only in-frame clones and leaves some out. The table lists 240,000 or so clones, roughly 80% of them singletons, with 6.5% to 9% in the top ten. The Seattle site enrolled patients during active infection and followed them longitudinally. The source of this sequence is a woman over 75 with COVID-19, enrolled during active disease. V usage is TRBV5-1 and J usage is TRBJ1-2, with D unclear. The source material was peripheral blood. This CDR3 is CASSLGMGRYGYTF. The CDR3 coding sequence is TGCGCCAGCAGCTTGGGAATGGGGAGGTATGGCTACACCTTC.